The count of the clone carrying this T cell receptor beta chain is one. Its antigen is not known. This entry belongs to a study of cytomegalovirus exposure and HLA in healthy donors. The study ran its PCR with 60 Vbeta and 13 Jbeta primers. Assay: immunoSEQ multiplex PCR; the TCRdb copy retains only in-frame clones and omits some. Of about 170,000 clones in the sample, around 80% were seen once. Study results and limitations: Most TCR sequences showed up rarely, but some public TCRs showed up in many donors.

The CDR3 is made up of 16 amino acids. The trim removed 7 bases at V and 1 base at J, leaving 9 bases unmatched. Germline V gene data show CDR1 as MNHEY and CDR2 as SMNVEV (reference sequence). Sequenced: PBMCs. This clonotype was obtained from a woman in her fifties or sixties in good health and CMV-seropositive. The chain has TRBV27 and TRBJ2-7, with TRBD2 matching 11 bases. The DNA of the CDR3 is TGTGCCAGCACCAGATTCGGGACTAGCGGTTCCTACGAGCAGTACTTC. It is translated as CASTRFGTSGSYEQYF.